A selection of T cell receptor beta chains follows, all from one sample in a study of CD8+CD57+ T cells in acquired aplastic anemia. Each CDR3 protein gets one entry after TCRdb re-called the reads with MiXCR. Here the sample spans roughly 420,000 distinct CDR3 sequences, 60% to 80% being singletons. Sequenced: sorted CD4+, CD8+, or CD8+CD57+ T cells (not recorded which) from PBMCs. These receptors were collected from a human donor in good health, serving as a control. CDR3s include the opening cysteine and the closing phenylalanine or tryptophan. The order of the fields is D gene, V gene, clone size, J gene, CDR3 protein, CDR3 DNA. A D gene is named only where the DNA matches it firmly. Clone size is not always given. Where it is, it says once, few, many or a class for expanded clones.

D gene: TRBD2
V gene: TRBV29-1
clone size: once
J gene: TRBJ2-7
CDR3 protein: CSVEFGSSGVEQYF
CDR3 DNA: TGCAGCGTTGAATTCGGGTCTAGCGGTGTCGAGCAGTACTTC

D gene: -
V gene: TRBV5-1
clone size: many
J gene: TRBJ2-3
CDR3 protein: CASSLASLGGTDTQYF
CDR3 DNA: TGCGCCAGCAGCTTGGCCTCCCTAGGAGGCACAGATACGCAGTATTTT

D gene: -
V gene: TRBV7-3
clone size: -
J gene: TRBJ2-7
CDR3 protein: CASSVADRGEAFFHF
CDR3 DNA: TGTGCCAGCAGCGTAGCTGACCGGGGTGAAGCTTTCTTTCACTTC

D gene: TRBD2
V gene: TRBV20-1
clone size: few
J gene: TRBJ2-7
CDR3 protein: CSARDAGGLYEQYF
CDR3 DNA: TGCAGTGCTAGAGATGCGGGGGGCCTCTACGAGCAGTACTTC

D gene: -
V gene: TRBV10-2
clone size: -
J gene: TRBJ2-3
CDR3 protein: CASKNLPGDSDAQYF
CDR3 DNA: TGCGCCAGCAAGAATCTTCCGGGGGATTCAGATGCGCAGTATTTT

D gene: TRBD1
V gene: TRBV7-6
clone size: -
J gene: TRBJ1-1
CDR3 protein: CASSLQGAEAFF
CDR3 DNA: TGTGCCAGCAGCTTGCAGGGGGCTGAAGCTTTCTTT

D gene: -
V gene: TRBV6-1
clone size: -
J gene: TRBJ1-1
CDR3 protein: CASSGQMYTEAFF
CDR3 DNA: TGTGCCAGCAGTGGACAGATGTACACTGAAGCTTTCTTT

D gene: -
V gene: TRBV19
clone size: -
J gene: TRBJ1-2
CDR3 protein: CASSAWNGYTF
CDR3 DNA: TGTGCCAGTAGTGCCTGGAATGGCTACACCTTC

D gene: -
V gene: TRBV5-4
clone size: many
J gene: TRBJ2-7
CDR3 protein: CASSLVTPSYEQYF
CDR3 DNA: TGTGCCAGCAGCTTGGTGACTCCCTCTTACGAGCAGTACTTC

D gene: -
V gene: TRBV19
clone size: many
J gene: TRBJ1-1
CDR3 protein: CASRSTGNTEAFF
CDR3 DNA: TGTGCCAGTAGGTCGACAGGGAACACTGAAGCTTTCTTT

D gene: -
V gene: TRBV5-6
clone size: -
J gene: TRBJ1-6
CDR3 protein: CASSLPHSPLHF
CDR3 DNA: TGTGCCAGCAGCTTGCCGCATTCACCCCTCCACTTT

D gene: TRBD1
V gene: TRBV7-3
clone size: -
J gene: TRBJ2-3
CDR3 protein: CASSSSGTGVADTQYF
CDR3 DNA: TGTGCCAGCAGCTCGTCCGGGACAGGGGTCGCAGATACGCAGTATTTT

D gene: -
V gene: TRBV9
clone size: -
J gene: TRBJ2-6
CDR3 protein: CASSVDVSGANVLTF
CDR3 DNA: TGTGCCAGCAGCGTAGATGTTAGCGGGGCCAACGTCCTGACTTTC

D gene: TRBD2
V gene: TRBV6-2/TRBV6-3
clone size: many
J gene: TRBJ2-1
CDR3 protein: CASSYSLGSGGGNEQFF
CDR3 DNA: TGTGCCAGCAGTTACTCGCTTGGTAGCGGGGGAGGAAATGAGCAGTTCTTC

D gene: -
V gene: TRBV20-1
clone size: many
J gene: TRBJ1-1
CDR3 protein: CSARPHDTGYGTEAFF
CDR3 DNA: TGCAGTGCTAGACCCCACGATACAGGGTACGGCACTGAAGCTTTCTTT

D gene: -
V gene: TRBV7-6
clone size: many
J gene: TRBJ2-5
CDR3 protein: CASRGGGGPETQYF
CDR3 DNA: TGTGCCAGCAGAGGGGGGGGGGGCCCAGAGACCCAGTACTTC

D gene: TRBD2
V gene: TRBV5-5
clone size: many
J gene: TRBJ2-1
CDR3 protein: CASINHRLAGDYNEQFF
CDR3 DNA: TGTGCCAGCATCAACCACCGACTAGCGGGGGACTACAATGAGCAGTTCTTC

D gene: -
V gene: TRBV11-2
clone size: once
J gene: TRBJ1-5
CDR3 protein: CASSLGPNKPQHF
CDR3 DNA: TGTGCCAGCAGCTTAGGCCCGAACAAGCCCCAGCATTTT

D gene: -
V gene: TRBV11-1
clone size: -
J gene: TRBJ1-5
CDR3 protein: CASSTSSGDQPQHF
CDR3 DNA: TGTGCTAGCAGCACCTCTAGCGGGGATCAGCCCCAGCATTTT

D gene: -
V gene: TRBV6-4
clone size: many
J gene: TRBJ2-1
CDR3 protein: CASSDALGNEQFF
CDR3 DNA: TGTGCCAGCAGTGACGCCCTGGGCAATGAGCAGTTCTTC

D gene: -
V gene: TRBV3-1
clone size: many
J gene: TRBJ1-1
CDR3 protein: CASRSDWQNTEAFF
CDR3 DNA: TGTGCCAGCAGATCGGATTGGCAAAACACTGAAGCTTTCTTT

D gene: TRBD1
V gene: TRBV12-3/TRBV12-4
clone size: -
J gene: TRBJ2-7
CDR3 protein: CASSSSSGTATAVEQYF
CDR3 DNA: TGTGCCAGCAGTTCATCATCCGGGACAGCGACGGCGGTCGAGCAGTACTTC

D gene: -
V gene: TRBV7-6
clone size: many
J gene: TRBJ2-5
CDR3 protein: CASSLYQETQYF
CDR3 DNA: TGTGCCAGCAGCTTGTACCAAGAGACCCAGTACTTC

D gene: -
V gene: TRBV12-3/TRBV12-4
clone size: many
J gene: TRBJ2-5
CDR3 protein: CASSSPPGETQYF
CDR3 DNA: TGTGCCAGCAGTTCCCCCCCCGGAGAGACCCAGTACTTC

D gene: TRBD2
V gene: TRBV2
clone size: -
J gene: TRBJ2-3
CDR3 protein: CASSKLAADTDMQYF
CDR3 DNA: TGTGCCAGCAGTAAACTAGCGGCTGACACAGATATGCAGTATTTT

D gene: -
V gene: TRBV5-6
clone size: many
J gene: TRBJ1-2
CDR3 protein: CASSFPGGGGYTF
CDR3 DNA: TGTGCCAGCAGCTTTCCGGGAGGAGGAGGCTACACCTTC

D gene: -
V gene: TRBV12-5
clone size: -
J gene: TRBJ1-2
CDR3 protein: CASSTSINTSGYTF
CDR3 DNA: TGTGCCAGCAGTACCTCGATCAATACGAGTGGCTACACCTTC

D gene: -
V gene: TRBV9
clone size: -
J gene: TRBJ1-6
CDR3 protein: CASSVDPEYNSPLHF
CDR3 DNA: TGTGCCAGCAGCGTAGATCCAGAATATAATTCACCCCTCCACTTT

D gene: -
V gene: TRBV4-3
clone size: many
J gene: TRBJ2-1
CDR3 protein: CASSQGYGDNSYNEQFF
CDR3 DNA: TGCGCCAGCAGCCAAGGTTATGGGGACAACTCCTACAATGAGCAGTTCTTC

D gene: -
V gene: TRBV2
clone size: -
J gene: TRBJ2-1
CDR3 protein: CASSLGGPSNEQFF
CDR3 DNA: TGTGCCAGCAGCCTAGGGGGGCCGTCGAATGAGCAGTTCTTC

D gene: TRBD1
V gene: TRBV20-1
clone size: -
J gene: TRBJ1-2
CDR3 protein: CSAATGDNYGYTF
CDR3 DNA: TGCAGTGCTGCTACAGGGGATAATTATGGCTACACCTTC

D gene: -
V gene: TRBV7-2
clone size: -
J gene: TRBJ2-1
CDR3 protein: CASSLGFHKEQFF
CDR3 DNA: TGTGCCAGCAGCTTAGGGTTCCACAAGGAGCAGTTCTTC

D gene: TRBD1
V gene: TRBV7-2
clone size: -
J gene: TRBJ2-7
CDR3 protein: CASSVGTEKSYEQYF
CDR3 DNA: TGTGCCAGCAGCGTAGGGACAGAGAAATCCTACGAGCAGTACTTC